This paragraph covers one TCR beta chain sequence. Which antigen it targets is not known. One base away there is no much larger clone; base qualities are not given. The sample originates from a study of OX40 agonist ivuxolimab in advanced cancers. With respect to the entire study: Ivuxolimab was a fully human IgG2 agonistic monoclonal antibody targeting the costimulatory receptor OX40 (CD134). Intravenous ivuxolimab was administered to patients every 2 weeks at six dose levels: 0.01, 0.1, 0.3, 1.5, 3 and 10 mg/kg. Of the 50 to 55 dose-escalation patients, hepatocellular carcinoma was present in approximately 20, melanoma in approximately 15, renal cell carcinoma in 9 and head and neck cancer in 9. The dose-escalation cohort was about 87% male with a mean age of roughly 62 years, ranging from roughly 20 to 85. Prior anti-PD-1, anti-PD-L1 or anti-CTLA-4 therapy was permitted, and approximately 41% of dose-escalation patients had received checkpoint inhibitors. Three dose-escalation patients achieved partial responses, one with hepatocellular carcinoma and two with cutaneous melanoma. Peripheral TCRbeta sequencing was intended to test whether TCR sequence diversity was altered and clonal T-cell expansion was caused by ivuxolimab. The monotherapy dose-escalation portion (N ≈ 50 patients) of the phase I ivuxolimab trial is reported in the paper.

The full study reports these points: After ivuxolimab, more expanded clones were found on average in CD8+ T cells than in CD4+ T cells. The antigen specificity of the clonally expanded peripheral T cells was not determined. Low levels of normalized T-cell clonal expansion were also seen in some patients who did not respond. In partial responders in the 0.1-3.0 mg/kg groups, normalized peripheral clonal expansion was found to be among the lowest, especially among CD8+ T cells. At doses of 0.1 to 3.0 mg/kg, clonal expansion of both CD4+ and CD8+ T cells in blood was seen between baseline and week 6.

To sequence the TCRbeta CDR3 region, genomic DNA was isolated from the sorted cells. The immunoSEQ Assay was used for sequencing of TCRbeta CDR3 regions. TCRdb mirrors the immuneACCESS table, restricted to in-frame sequences. Some clones are absent from its copies; in checked studies, under half trace to an unresolved V gene, and the reason for the others is unknown. Within this sample are about 46,000 clones, with just over 85% of them counted one time only. About 56% of the sample is held by the ten biggest clonotypes. The trial excluded patients who had a history of autoimmune disease or were on systemic immunosuppression. Peripheral blood for TCR sequencing was collected from all dose cohorts at baseline, on cycle 4 day 1, and on cycle 7 day 1. Samples came from an open-label, multicenter, first-in-human phase I dose-escalation trial of ivuxolimab. Adults with locally advanced or metastatic head and neck squamous cell, hepatocellular, melanoma or renal cell carcinoma were enrolled in the trial. CD4+ and CD8+ T cells were sorted separately from peripheral blood before TCR sequencing.

Including the terminal cysteine and phenylalanine, the CDR3 comprises 13 residues. Only the CDR3 DNA is retained, 39 bases long and in frame from the first base. V is cut back by 3 bases and J by 4 bases, with 0 bases in the junction unmatched. CDR1 and CDR2 were assigned from the germline V gene (reference sequence) as MNHEY and SMNVEV. The receptor comes from an adult with an advanced solid tumor such as melanoma, head and neck, liver or kidney cancer. The input for sequencing was CD4+ or CD8+ T cells sorted from blood, taken in a trial of the OX40 agonist ivuxolimab. The chain is made from TRBV27 and TRBJ2-7; 10 of the junction bases match TRBD1. Here is the DNA: TGTGCCAGCAGTTTGGACAGGGGGTACGAGCAGTACTTC. This yields the protein CASSLDRGYEQYF.